Sequencing of this TCR beta chain was carried out in a study of Ad26.COV2.S vaccination and SARS-CoV-2 variants. Clones were read by immunoSEQ multiplex PCR, and TCRdb kept only the in-frame ones, dropping some. The sample gives 300,000 to 400,000 clones, 88% of which show up once; roughly 6% is in the top ten. Notes on the study in general: The TCR-based breadth and depth measures might underestimate overall T cell responses.

The CDR3 length is 13 residues. The V gene lost 8 bases and the J gene lost 5 bases, with 13 bases spanning the gap. Per the germline V gene, CDR1 is MNHEY and CDR2 is SVGAGI. This sample's treatment: roughly 19 received Ad26.COV2.S at low or high dose, single or two shots; roughly 5 received placebo; per-sample allocation not given. Day 63 after the first vaccine or placebo injection was the time point for sampling. An Ad26 vector carrying the Wuhan-strain SARS-CoV-2 spike served as the vaccine. As to this clone: Its antigen is still unknown.

The chain recombines TRBV6-5 with TRBJ1-5; D remains unclear. This TCR came from a person between 18 and 60 years old who received the Ad26.COV2.S COVID-19 vaccine or a placebo. Sequenced here: peripheral blood, sampled in a trial of Ad26.COV2.S vaccine versus placebo. In DNA form, the CDR3 reads TGTGCCAGCTCTTTCCTCCGGGATCAGCCCCAGCATTTT. Residues: CASSFLRDQPQHF.